The text below deals with one T cell receptor (beta chain). TCRdb redid the calling of the RT-PCR reads with MiXCR, one entry per CDR3 protein. Here the sample spans over 15,000 distinct CDR3 sequences, approximately 71% being singletons. The sample comes from a study of yellow fever vaccine responses in identical twins. Trimming removed 0 bases at V and 2 bases at J, with 10 bases between. The CDR3 covers 15 residues. Germline V gives CDR1 SNHLY, CDR2 FYNNEI. This TCR came from a woman between 18 and 29 years old who received the yellow fever vaccine. The chain has TRBV2 and TRBJ1-2; D not resolved. Sample: T cells from blood (PBMCs), unsorted or a sorted subset (not recorded which), taken before or after yellow fever vaccination (not recorded which). In DNA form, the CDR3 reads TGTGCCAGCAGTGAAGCCTACTTCCGAAACTATGGCTACACCTTC. Protein product: CASSEAYFRNYGYTF.